One and the same sample provided the 19 T cell receptor beta chains below, sequenced in a study of blood T cell repertoires in COVID-19. Method: immunoSEQ multiplex PCR; TCRdb's copy keeps in-frame clones and lacks some. The table includes about 150,000 clones, more than 80% detected once. Input material: PBMCs or T cells enriched from blood (not recorded which). Receptor source: a man between 50 and 59 years old who had recovered from COVID-19.

The V and J genes are TRBV15 and TRBJ1-5; TRBD1 matches at 7 bases. CDR1 is LNHNV and CDR2 is YYDKDF in the germline V gene (reference sequence). This CDR3 is built from 19 residues. V gave up 5 bases and J gave up 0 bases; unmatched junction bases: 16. The CDR3, as DNA: TGTGCCACCAGCCCCCGGTACAGTCTTCAGGGGGGTAGCAATCAGCCCCAGCATTTT. Translation: CATSPRYSLQGGSNQPQHF. Combining the CDR3 with reference TRBV15 and TRBJ1-5 gives the whole variable domain DAMVIQNPRYQVTQFGKPVTLSCSQTLNHNVMYWYQQKSSQAPKLLFHYYDKDFNNEADTPDNFQSRRPNTSFCFLDIRSPGLGDTAMYLCATSPRYSLQGGSNQPQHFGDGTRLSIL.

A few counts support this clone. The rearrangement links TRBV4-3 to TRBJ1-4; the D gene is possibly TRBD1 (6 bases). The CDR3 contains 16 residues. Germline values: CDR1 LGHNA, CDR2 YSLEER. Trimming took 3 bases from V and 1 from J, leaving 12 bases between them. The CDR3 DNA is TGCGCCAGCAGCCAGTACTACAGGGAAACTAATGAAAAACTGTTTTTT. Its protein product is CASSQYYRETNEKLFF.

The chain is built from TRBV4-2 and TRBJ1-6, with a weak D call TRBD1 (6 bases). CDR1 and CDR2 from the germline V gene are LGHNA and YNFKEQ. V lost 4 bases and J 7 bases, leaving 17 bases between the germline ends. This CDR3 contains 16 residues. The chain's CDR3 is CASSPHYRASNSPLHF. CDR3 DNA: TGTGCCAGCAGCCCCCACTACAGGGCTTCCAATTCACCCCTCCACTTT.

The V gene is TRBV28, the J gene TRBJ1-5, with 8 bases lining up with TRBD1. The V and J ends lost 6 bases and 7 bases, in that order; junction bases with no gene match: 8. Germline CDR1 is MDHEN and CDR2 is SYDVKM. The CDR3 totals 14 residues. CDR3 in amino acids: CASRLLQGVQPQHF. DNA for the CDR3: TGTGCCAGCAGACTATTACAGGGGGTCCAGCCCCAGCATTTT.

The chain recombines TRBV5-1 with TRBJ2-7, with 9 bases aligning to TRBD1. The ends lost 7 bases at V and 1 base at J; junction bases unmatched: 12. Germline CDR1 SGHRS, CDR2 YFSETQ. The CDR3 extends over 16 amino acids. The CDR3 nucleotides read TGCGCCAGCGATACTTCCGGGACAGGGTTTTCCTACGAGCAGTACGTC. It translates to CASDTSGTGFSYEQYV.

The chain is built from TRBV9 and TRBJ1-6; D ambiguous. CDR3 length: 14 amino acids. Germline-derived CDR1 and CDR2 are SGDLS and YYNGEE. Trimming left V 0 bases short and J 6 bases short, with 7 bases between. The CDR3: CASSVVGVNSPLHF. The CDR3 bases are TGTGCCAGCAGCGTAGTAGGAGTTAATTCACCCCTCCACTTT.

V and J are TRBV11-2 and TRBJ2-7; tentative D call: TRBD1 (7 bases). Germline CDR1 reads SGHAT; CDR2 reads FQNNGV. The V and J ends lost 4 bases and 3 bases respectively, with 10 bases between them. The length of the CDR3 is 13 residues. CDR3 bases: TGTGCCAGCAGCTCAGGGGGAGGCTACGAGCAGTACGTC. This sequence encodes CASSSGGGYEQYV.

The chain links TRBV6-6 to TRBJ1-5, with D maybe TRBD1 (5 bases). Germline CDR1 reads MNHNY; CDR2 reads SVGAGI (reference sequence). Between the trimmed V and J ends, which lost 6 bases and 2 bases, there was a span of 17 bases. The CDR3 sequence is 16 residues long. The CDR3: CASSPAPGVGNQPQHF. The DNA of the CDR3 is TGTGCCAGCAGCCCGGCCCCGGGGGTCGGCAATCAGCCCCAGCATTTT.

This chain uses TRBV4-1 with TRBJ2-1; TRBD1 aligns across 11 bases. V dropped 2 bases and J dropped 7; count of bases not matched to a gene: 4. Germline V gives CDR1 MGHRA, CDR2 YSYEKL. The CDR3 extends over 15 amino acids. The DNA for the CDR3 is TGCGCCAGCAGCCAATTAGGACAGGGGGCAAATGAGCAGTTCTTC. It is translated as CASSQLGQGANEQFF.

The CDR3 protein is CASSPPGGNNEKLFF. CDR3 DNA: TGTGCCAGCAGCCCCCCCGGGGGGAATAATGAAAAACTGTTTTTT. This chain joins TRBV7-9 and TRBJ1-4, with D tentatively TRBD1 (5 bases). Germline CDR1 and CDR2: SEHNR and FQNEAQ (reference sequence). V lost 5 bases and J lost 4, with 14 bases in between. This CDR3 spans 15 amino acids.

In this sample, this clone turned up a few times. The rearrangement uses TRBV3-1 (or the pseudogene TRBV3-2) and TRBJ2-1; 11 positions agree with TRBD1. The V gene's germline CDR1 is LGHDT and CDR2 YNNKEL (reference sequence). The CDR3 is 16 amino acids. Trimming took 2 bases from V and 6 from J; bases not matched to a gene: 6. CDR3 sequence: CASSQIRTGGLNEQFF. CDR3 sequence (DNA): TGTGCCAGCAGCCAAATAAGGACAGGGGGCCTCAATGAGCAGTTCTTC.

V gene TRBV19 combines with J gene TRBJ1-1; D perhaps matches TRBD1 (6 bases). Trimming shortened V by 4 bases and J by 7 bases, and 13 bases separated the two germline ends. Germline V gives CDR1 LNHDA, CDR2 SQIVND (reference sequence). The CDR3 runs 13 residues. The CDR3 is CASSTRTQGEAFF. CDR3 in DNA: TGTGCCAGTAGTACTAGGACACAGGGTGAAGCTTTCTTT.

The V call is TRBV4-3, the J call TRBJ2-2; the match to TRBD2 covers 7 bases. Germline CDR1 is LGHNA and CDR2 is YSLEER. J was trimmed by 0 bases and V by 1 base; bases with no gene match: 2. There are 16 residues in the CDR3. This CDR3 reads CASSQAGGPNTGELFF. The CDR3 nucleotides read TGCGCCAGCAGCCAAGCGGGGGGTCCGAACACCGGGGAGCTGTTTTTT.

The chain uses TRBV24-1 and TRBJ2-2; TRBD1 aligns across 9 bases. V gave up 7 bases and J gave up 2 bases; unmatched junction bases: 7. Germline-derived CDR1 and CDR2 are KGHDR and SFDVKD. The CDR3 is made up of 16 amino acids. This CDR3 is CATSTPGQGNTGELFF. The CDR3, as DNA: TGTGCCACCAGCACCCCGGGACAGGGAAACACCGGGGAGCTGTTTTTT.

The chain is built from TRBV5-6 and TRBJ1-2; tentatively, D is TRBD1 (5 bases). Germline CDR1 reads SGHDT; CDR2 reads YYEEEE. Trimming shortened V by 0 bases and J by 3 bases, and 6 bases separated the two germline ends. The CDR3 totals 13 residues. CDR3 in DNA: TGTGCCAGCAGCTTGGAGGGGTACTATGGCTACACCTTC. It encodes CASSLEGYYGYTF.

The chain has TRBV3-1 (or the pseudogene TRBV3-2) and TRBJ2-2; D may be TRBD2 (5 bases). The CDR3 length is 14 residues. Per the germline V gene, CDR1 is LGHDT and CDR2 is YNNKEL (reference sequence). Trimming took 4 bases from V and 7 from J, leaving 13 bases between them. The CDR3 spells CASSPPRDGGELFF. CDR3 nucleotides: TGTGCCAGCAGCCCTCCCCGGGATGGCGGGGAGCTGTTTTTT.

V and J are TRBV29-1 and TRBJ2-5; 10 bases line up with TRBD1. The V segment lost 7 bases and the J segment 5 bases; nucleotides outside the gene matches: 10. Germline assignment: CDR1 SQVTM and CDR2 ANQGSEA. This CDR3 is built from 14 residues. Here the CDR3 reads CSAQGGTGAETQYF. The CDR3 DNA follows: TGCAGCGCCCAGGGGGGGACAGGGGCCGAGACCCAGTACTTC.

CDR3 amino acids: CASSYRGRFTNEKLFF. The CDR3 region has the DNA TGTGCCAGCAGCTACAGGGGAAGGTTCACTAATGAAAAACTGTTTTTT. The chain uses TRBV5-6 and TRBJ1-4; TRBD1 matches 7 bases. Per germline, CDR1 SGHDT and CDR2 YYEEEE. The CDR3 runs 16 residues. With 3 bases clipped from V and 2 bases from J, the junction kept 7 bases outside the gene matches.

This chain links TRBV7-9 with TRBJ1-2, with 11 positions matching TRBD1. CDR3 size: 15 residues. The germline V gene encodes CDR1 SEHNR and CDR2 FQNEAQ (reference sequence). Trimming cost V 5 bases and J 2 bases; bases outside gene matches: 4. CDR3 sequence reads: CASSPDRGQNYGYTF. CDR3 nucleotide sequence: TGTGCCAGCAGCCCGGACAGGGGGCAAAACTATGGCTACACCTTC. The full variable domain, rest sourced from reference TRBV7-9 and TRBJ1-2, is DTGVSQNPRHKITKRGQNVTFRCDPISEHNRLYWYRQTLGQGPEFLTYFQNEAQLEKSRLLSDRFSAERPKGSFSTLEIQRTEQGDSAMYLCASSPDRGQNYGYTFGSGTRLTVV.